The sequence of this T cell receptor beta chain was determined in a study of T cell repertoires in cytomegalovirus infection. Across the whole study: Public TCR beta signatures were indicative of both CMV infection and a matching HLA type.

Overall study findings and caveats: Based on cumulative public TCR beta family frequency, carriers of CMV plus the relevant HLA were identified. Dominating the ex vivo response were TCR beta clonotypes that were CMV-specific and HLA-C-restricted.

This clonotype was seen repeatedly, ten times or more. Its cognate antigen is unknown. V was pared by 5 bases and J by 0 bases, with 8 bases between. The length of the CDR3 is 14 residues. Germline V gives CDR1 SGHTA, CDR2 FQGNSA. One entry per CDR3 protein results from TCRdb running MiXCR on the reads. The data contain around 270,000 distinct CDR3 sequences, roughly 9% of them singletons. The sample taken for sequencing was PBMCs. This chain joins TRBV7-2 and TRBJ1-5; D is undetermined. The sequence was collected from a human donor in good health (CMV status not recorded). Some clones in this sample may be carry-over from other donors' samples. The CDR3 loop is CASSQGYSNQPQHF. Written as DNA, the CDR3 is TGTGCCAGCAGCCAAGGTTATAGCAATCAGCCCCAGCATTTT.